A selection of T cell receptor beta chains follows, all from one sample in a study of blood T cell repertoires in COVID-19. Here immunoSEQ multiplex PCR was the method, and the copy in TCRdb shows in-frame clones only, minus some. The data contain around 70,000 clones, roughly 80% of them singletons. The sample taken for sequencing was peripheral blood. Source of these receptors: a woman in her sixties or seventies with acute or convalescent COVID-19. CDR3s include the opening cysteine and the closing phenylalanine or tryptophan. A D gene is named only where the DNA matches it firmly. Clone size, where shown, is once, few, many, or a class for clones that have expanded.

size,D,J,V,CDR3,DNA
NA,TRBD1,TRBJ1-1,TRBV5-4,CASSHPGQGGAEAFF,TGTGCCAGCAGCCACCCGGGACAGGGGGGGGCTGAAGCTTTCTTT
NA,NA,TRBJ1-3,TRBV30,CAWSRSLSSRNTIYF,TGTGCCTGGAGTCGGAGCCTTAGTTCCCGAAACACCATATATTTT
NA,TRBD2,TRBJ2-3,TRBV7-7,CASSLRGGATDTQYF,TGTGCCAGCAGCTTAAGGGGAGGGGCCACAGATACGCAGTATTTT
once,NA,TRBJ1-1,TRBV15,CATSKSGRHTEAFF,TGTGCCACCAGCAAGTCAGGCAGGCACACTGAAGCTTTCTTT
NA,TRBD1,TRBJ1-1,TRBV30,CAWSAHRGEAFF,TGTGCCTGGAGTGCCCACAGGGGGGAAGCTTTCTTT
NA,NA,TRBJ1-2,TRBV10-3,CAISESVDYGYTF,TGTGCCATCAGTGAGTCTGTAGATTATGGCTACACCTTC
NA,TRBD2,TRBJ2-3,TRBV3-1/TRBV3-2,CASSQMAGGTDTQYF,TGTGCCAGCAGCCAAATGGCGGGAGGCACAGATACGCAGTATTTT
NA,NA,TRBJ1-2,TRBV28,CASSSSRGYTF,TGTGCCAGCAGCTCGTCTAGGGGCTACACCTTC
once,NA,TRBJ1-5,TRBV6-2/TRBV6-3,CASSYSMRGNQPQHF,TGTGCCAGCAGTTACTCGATGAGAGGGAACCAGCCCCAGCATTTT
NA,NA,TRBJ1-1,TRBV11-3,CASSLGSGEAFF,TGTGCCAGCAGCTTAGGGTCGGGGGAAGCTTTCTTT
NA,NA,TRBJ1-5,TRBV7-8,CASSLITGAGSNQPQHF,TGTGCCAGCAGCTTAATTACAGGTGCGGGGAGCAATCAGCCCCAGCATTTT
NA,TRBD2,TRBJ2-5,TRBV19,CASSMFHGTSGGEETQYF,TGTGCCAGTAGTATGTTTCACGGGACTAGCGGTGGTGAAGAGACCCAGTACTTC
few,TRBD1,TRBJ1-2,TRBV28,CASSQHRGSGYTF,TGTGCCAGCAGTCAACACAGGGGCTCGGGCTACACCTTC
NA,NA,TRBJ1-1,TRBV29-1,CSAEQGYKNTEAFF,TGCAGCGCGGAACAGGGATATAAGAACACTGAAGCTTTCTTT
NA,TRBD2,TRBJ2-1,TRBV2,CASSLLAGASNEQFF,TGTGCCAGCAGTCTGCTAGCGGGTGCCAGCAATGAGCAGTTCTTC
NA,TRBD2,TRBJ2-1,TRBV10-1,CASSVSAGGSYNEQFF,TGCGCCAGCAGTGTCTCGGCGGGAGGATCCTACAATGAGCAGTTCTTC
NA,TRBD1,TRBJ1-4,TRBV30,CAWSAIPRGLREKLFF,TGTGCCTGGAGTGCGATTCCCAGGGGGCTCCGAGAAAAACTGTTTTTT
once,TRBD1,TRBJ1-4,TRBV28,CASRQTGAGGKLFF,TGTGCCAGCAGACAGACAGGGGCCGGGGGAAAACTGTTTTTT